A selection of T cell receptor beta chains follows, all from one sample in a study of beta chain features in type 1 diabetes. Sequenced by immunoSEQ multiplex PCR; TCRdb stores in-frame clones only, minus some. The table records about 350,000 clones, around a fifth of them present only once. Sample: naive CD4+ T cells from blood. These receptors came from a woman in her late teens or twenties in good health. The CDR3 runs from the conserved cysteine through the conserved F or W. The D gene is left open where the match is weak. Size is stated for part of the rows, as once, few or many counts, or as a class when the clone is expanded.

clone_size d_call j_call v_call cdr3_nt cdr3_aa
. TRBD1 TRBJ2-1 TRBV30 TGTGCCTTCCACGGGACAGGGGGCAATGAGCAGTTCTTC CAFHGTGGNEQFF
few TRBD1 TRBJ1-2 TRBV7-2 TGTGCCAGCAGTCCCCCGGGGGTAGGGGGCCTGAGTGGCTACACCTTC CASSPPGVGGLSGYTF
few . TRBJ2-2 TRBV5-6 TGTGCCAGCAGCAGAACCGGGGTTACGAACACCGGGGAGCTGTTTTTT CASSRTGVTNTGELFF
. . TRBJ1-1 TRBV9 TGTGCCAGCAGCGTAGGGCAGGCGCCGAACACTGAAGCTTTCTTT CASSVGQAPNTEAFF
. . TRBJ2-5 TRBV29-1 TGCAACGTTGATCCCTCGTCTACAGGGAACCAAGAGACCCAGTACTTC CNVDPSSTGNQETQYF
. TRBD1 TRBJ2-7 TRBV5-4 TGTGCCAGCAGCCCCACAGGGGACCCCTACGAGCAGTACTTC CASSPTGDPYEQYF
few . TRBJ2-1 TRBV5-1 TGCGCCAGCAGCTTGGGCAGCTACAATGAGCAGTTCTTC CASSLGSYNEQFF
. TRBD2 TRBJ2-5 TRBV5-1 TGCGCCAGCAGCTTCGGGGGGATGGACCAAGAGACCCAGTACTTC CASSFGGMDQETQYF
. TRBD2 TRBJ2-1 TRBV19 TGTGCCAGTAGGGCACTAGCGGTGGAGGGCCATGAGCAGTTCTTC CASRALAVEGHEQFF
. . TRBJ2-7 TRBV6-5 TGTGCCAGCCGAGGGGGGGTTCGGTCCTACGAGCAGTACTTC CASRGGVRSYEQYF
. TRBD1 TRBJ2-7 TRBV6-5 TGTGCCAGCAGGGGGGACAGACGTTACGAGCAGTACTTC CASRGDRRYEQYF
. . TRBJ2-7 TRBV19 TGTGCCAGTAGTATAAGTCCAGGCTACGAGCAGTACTTC CASSISPGYEQYF
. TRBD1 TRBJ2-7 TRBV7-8 TGTGCCAGCAGCCCCACGGGACAGGGGAGGAACGAGCAGTACTTC CASSPTGQGRNEQYF
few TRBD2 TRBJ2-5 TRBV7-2 TGTGCCAGCAGCTTAAACCCGGGGGGGACCCAGTACTTC CASSLNPGGTQYF
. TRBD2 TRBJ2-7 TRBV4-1 TGCGCCAGCAGCCAGCCTCTAGCGGGAGGGCTCGGCTCCTACGAGCAGTACTTC CASSQPLAGGLGSYEQYF
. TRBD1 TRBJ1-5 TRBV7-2 TGTGCCAGCAGCTTAGGCCGGGACAGTCGGCTCATTTTT CASSLGRDSRLIF
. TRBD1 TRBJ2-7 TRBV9 TGTGCCAGCAGCGGAGGGACAGGGGGCACTCACTTC CASSGGTGGTHF
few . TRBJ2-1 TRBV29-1 TGCAGCGTAGAGGACAGTCGGGTATTCTACAATGAGCAGTTCTTC CSVEDSRVFYNEQFF
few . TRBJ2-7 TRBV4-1 TGCGCCAGCAGCCAAGGCCGGGGAGGCTACGAGCAGTACTTC CASSQGRGGYEQYF
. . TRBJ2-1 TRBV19 TGTGCCAGTAGTATAGTCGGCAGGGGATTCCACAATGAGCAGTTCTTC CASSIVGRGFHNEQFF
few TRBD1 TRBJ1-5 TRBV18 TGTGCCAGCTCACCCGACAGGGGGGCTCAGCCCCAGCATTTT CASSPDRGAQPQHF
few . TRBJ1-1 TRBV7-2 TGTGCCAGCAGCTTAAGAGGGCCCGGGGCTGAAGCTTTCTTT CASSLRGPGAEAFF
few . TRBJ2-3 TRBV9 TGTGCCAGCAGCGTAAGCACAGGATCCCATACGCAGTATTTT CASSVSTGSHTQYF
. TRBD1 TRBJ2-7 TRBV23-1 TGCGCCAGCAACTACCAAGGACAGGGTACCCACGAGCAGTACTTC CASNYQGQGTHEQYF
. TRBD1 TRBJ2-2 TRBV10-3 TGTGCCATCAGGGGGACAGAAAAGAACACCGGGGAGCTGTTTTTT CAIRGTEKNTGELFF
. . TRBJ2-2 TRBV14 TGTGCCAGCAGCCAACGGGCAGGGGTAAACACCGGGGAGCTGTTTTTT CASSQRAGVNTGELFF
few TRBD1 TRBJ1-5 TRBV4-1 TGCGCCAGCAGCCAGCTCCAGGGGGTGCAACAGCCCCAGCATTTT CASSQLQGVQQPQHF
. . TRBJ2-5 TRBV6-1 TGTGCCAGCCGGAAGAGGGGGGAGACCCAGTACTTC CASRKRGETQYF
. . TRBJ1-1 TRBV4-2 TGTGCCAGCAGATTGGGGGGGGCCATCGTTCACACTGAAGCTTTCTTT CASRLGGAIVHTEAFF
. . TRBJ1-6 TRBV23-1 TGCGCCAGCAGTCCCACTTTCCCGACAGACAAAAAGGATTCAGCCCTCCACTTT CASSPTFPTDKKDSALHF
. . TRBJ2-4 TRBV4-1 TGCGCCAGCAGCCATATTTACAGAGGGGCCAAAAACATTCAGTACTTC CASSHIYRGAKNIQYF
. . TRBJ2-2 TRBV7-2 TGTGCCAGCAGCCGAGGGGGAGGGCCGAACACCGGGGAGCTGTTTTTT CASSRGGGPNTGELFF
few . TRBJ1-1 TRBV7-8 TGTGCCAGCAGCGAGACATTGAACACTGAAGCTTTCTTT CASSETLNTEAFF
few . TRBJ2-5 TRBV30 TGTGCCTGGAGTTCTACCCAAGAGACCCAGTACTTC CAWSSTQETQYF
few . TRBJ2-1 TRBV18 TGTGCCAGCTCATCGATCTTAACCCTACGGGATTCCTACAATGAGCAGTTCTTC CASSSILTLRDSYNEQFF
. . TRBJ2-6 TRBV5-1 TGCGCCAGCTCGGTCGCAGGGGCTCCCTCTGGGGCCAACGTCCTGACTTTC CASSVAGAPSGANVLTF
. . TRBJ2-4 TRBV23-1 TGCGCCAGCAGCCGAGACAGGGAGGTAGAAGCCAAAAACATTCAGTACTTC CASSRDREVEAKNIQYF
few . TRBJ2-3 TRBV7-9 TGTGCCAGCAGCCCTTCTAGCGATACGCAGTATTTT CASSPSSDTQYF
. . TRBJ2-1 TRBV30 TGTGCCTGGAGTGTCAGTTTCTCCTACAATGAGCAGTTCTTC CAWSVSFSYNEQFF
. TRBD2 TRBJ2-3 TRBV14 TGTGCCAGCAGCCTCCAACTAGCGGGGATTACCACAGATACGCAGTATTTT CASSLQLAGITTDTQYF
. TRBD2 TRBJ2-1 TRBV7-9 TGTGCCAGCAGCTTCCCGGGGCTAGCGGGAGGTATCTACAATGAGCAGTTCTTC CASSFPGLAGGIYNEQFF
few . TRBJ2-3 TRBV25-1 TGTGCCAGCAGTGACGAGGATACGCAGTATTTT CASSDEDTQYF
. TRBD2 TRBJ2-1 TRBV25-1 TGTGCCAGCAGTGACACCGGGACTAGCGGGAGACTTGAGCAGTTCTTC CASSDTGTSGRLEQFF
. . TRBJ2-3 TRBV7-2 TGTGCCAGCAGCTCCACCGGAGCTAGCACAGATACGCAGTATTTT CASSSTGASTDTQYF
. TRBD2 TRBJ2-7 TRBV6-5 TGTGCCAGCAGACCCCGGGGGAGGGGATCTTACGAGCAGTACTTC CASRPRGRGSYEQYF
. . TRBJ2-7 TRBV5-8 TGTGCCAGCAGCTCTTCTTACGAGCAGTACTTC CASSSSYEQYF
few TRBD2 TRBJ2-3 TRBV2 TGTGCCAGCAGCGGGTGGCGGGAGACAGATACGCAGTATTTT CASSGWRETDTQYF
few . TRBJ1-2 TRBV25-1 TGTGCCAGCAGTGGCAGGGGCTGGGCCTATGGCTACACCTTC CASSGRGWAYGYTF
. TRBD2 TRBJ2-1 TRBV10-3 TGTGCCCTAGGACTAGCGGGTGACAATGAGCAGTTCTTC CALGLAGDNEQFF
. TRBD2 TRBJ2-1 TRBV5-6 TGTGCCAGCAGCTCGGCTAGCGGCCACAATGAGCAGTTCTTC CASSSASGHNEQFF
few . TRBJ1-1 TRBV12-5 TGTGCTAGTGGTTTCCCGGGGGGAGAAGCTTTCTTT CASGFPGGEAFF